The 23 T cell receptor beta chains in this list originate from one sample, sequenced in a study of shared clonotypes between healthy human individuals. This table comes from immunoSEQ multiplex PCR, and its TCRdb copy is limited to in-frame clones, with some not included. The table shows approximately 87,000 clones, with 62% occurring only once. Sequences were obtained from memory CD8+ T cells sorted from blood. Subset indicated: CD45RO+ cells pooled with CCR7-negative TemRA cells. These receptors originate from a man aged 30-40 years in good health.

Ten or more counts support this clone. The rearrangement uses TRBV6-6 and TRBJ1-2; no firm D call. Germline assignment: CDR1 MNHNY and CDR2 SVGAGI (reference sequence). Deletions cut 5 bases from V and 5 bases from J, with 15 bases between. The CDR3 covers 14 residues. CDR3: CASSPVSGSYGYTF. The CDR3 coding sequence is TGTGCCAGCAGTCCGGTGTCGGGGTCTTATGGCTACACCTTC.

The J gene is TRBJ2-1, the V gene TRBV10-3, with TRBD2 identical over 10 bases. CDR3 size: 16 residues. Germline loops: CDR1 ENHRY, CDR2 SYGVKD. Trimming took 2 bases from V and 6 from J; bases not matched to a gene: 7. The CDR3 here is CAISEPGLAFVNEQFF. The CDR3 DNA is TGTGCCATCAGTGAGCCGGGACTAGCGTTTGTCAATGAGCAGTTCTTC.

The chain joins TRBV9 to TRBJ2-5; 8 bases map to TRBD2. There are 20 residues in the CDR3. V lost 8 bases to trimming and J lost 2 bases; unmatched junction nucleotides: 26. Looked up from germline, CDR1 is SGDLS and CDR2 is YYNGEE. In nucleotides, the CDR3 is TGTGCCAGGGTGACCGGGACTAGGGGTCAACACATCCGATTTCAAGAGACCCAGTACTTC. This codes for CARVTGTRGQHIRFQETQYF.

The chain employs TRBV30 and TRBJ1-1; D is unclear. Trimming left V 3 bases short and J 8 bases short, with 7 bases between. The CDR3 is 10 amino acids. CDR1 is GTSNPN and CDR2 is SVGIG in the germline V gene (reference sequence). The CDR3 sequence: CAWRGFEAFF. Written as DNA, the CDR3 is TGTGCCTGGAGGGGCTTCGAAGCTTTCTTT.

The chain is built from TRBV4-1 and TRBJ2-7; TRBD2 matches at 9 bases. The CDR3 loop spans 14 amino acids. After removal of 4 bases from V and 6 bases from J, the junction contained 7 bases not matched to a gene. Germline CDR1 MGHRA, CDR2 YSYEKL. CDR3 sequence: CASSLATSGSEQYF. The DNA of the CDR3 is TGCGCCAGCAGCCTAGCGACTAGCGGAAGCGAGCAGTACTTC.

The chain recombines TRBV25-1 with TRBJ2-2; tentatively, D is TRBD1 (5 bases). Trimming took off 5 bases at V and 6 bases at J, with 16 bases between the two ends. CDR3 length equals 15 residues. Germline lookup yields CDR1 MGHDK and CDR2 SYGVNS. The CDR3 bases are TGTGCCAGCAGTATTCAAGGGGCGGCCCCCGGGGAGCTGTTTTTT. This sequence encodes CASSIQGAAPGELFF.

This clone was detected ten times or more. The chain carries TRBV15 and TRBJ2-5; TRBD1 agrees at 12 bases. Germline CDR1 reads LNHNV; CDR2 reads YYDKDF (reference sequence). The V and J ends lost 3 bases and 9 bases, in that order; junction bases with no gene match: 2. This CDR3 comprises 13 residues. The CDR3 nucleotides read TGTGCCACCAGCAGCGGGACAGGGGGCGCCCAGTACTTC. It translates to CATSSGTGGAQYF.

CDR3: CASSGVVGRGANTGELFF. The CDR3 DNA is TGTGCCAGCAGCGGAGTAGTCGGCAGGGGGGCGAACACCGGGGAGCTGTTTTTT. The genes are TRBV9 and TRBJ2-2, with a possible D match to TRBD1 (7 bases). The CDR3 runs to 18 residues. Per germline, CDR1 SGDLS and CDR2 YYNGEE. Trimming took 3 bases from V and 0 from J, leaving 18 bases between them.

This clone was seen a handful of times. The chain combines TRBV25-1 with TRBJ2-7, with 9 bases matching TRBD1. The CDR3 runs 14 residues. Trimming cost V 3 bases and J 6 bases; bases outside gene matches: 6. Looked up from germline, CDR1 is MGHDK and CDR2 is SYGVNS. CDR3 in DNA: TGTGCCAGCAGTGACGGACAGGGGAGGCGCGAGCAGTACTTC. This encodes CASSDGQGRREQYF.

The V and J genes are TRBV9 and TRBJ2-5; D perhaps matches TRBD2 (6 bases). Germline CDR1 is SGDLS and CDR2 is YYNGEE. The V gene lost 3 bases and the J gene lost 0 bases, with 15 bases spanning the gap. The CDR3 covers 16 residues. DNA for the CDR3: TGTGCCAGCAGCGGAACCGGGACTGTGTACCAAGAGACCCAGTACTTC. It codes for CASSGTGTVYQETQYF.

J is TRBJ2-4 and V is TRBV6-5; TRBD1 might be the D (7 bases). V lost 0 bases, J lost 9 bases, and 18 bases lay in between. Germline V gene data show CDR1 as MNHEY and CDR2 as SVGAGI. CDR3 length equals 16 residues. The CDR3 bases are TGTGCCAGCAGTTACTCGACCCCGGGGGCAGGGGGCATTCAGTACTTC. This gives the protein CASSYSTPGAGGIQYF.

V usage is TRBV19 and J usage is TRBJ2-1, with 8 bases fitting TRBD1. V shed 6 bases and J 0 bases; nucleotides not matched to a gene: 7. Germline V gene lookup returns CDR1 LNHDA and CDR2 SQIVND (reference sequence). This CDR3 spans 16 amino acids. The CDR3 DNA reads TGTGCCAGTAGGGGGACAGGTACTAGCTCCTACAATGAGCAGTTCTTC. Its protein product is CASRGTGTSSYNEQFF.

This clone was seen only a few times. The chain combines TRBV5-1 with TRBJ1-4, with D uncertain. In germline, CDR1 is SGHRS, CDR2 YFSETQ. The CDR3 sequence is 14 residues long. V was shortened by 1 base and J by 5 bases, with 9 bases between the two germline ends. CDR3 bases: TGCGCCAGCAGCTTGCTAGGGTTGAATGAAAAACTGTTTTTT. It specifies CASSLLGLNEKLFF.

This sequence joins TRBV6-1 and TRBJ2-7; no firm D call. The ends were cut back, 1 base at V and 2 bases at J, with 12 bases in the middle. The CDR3 consists of 15 residues. CDR1 and CDR2 from the germline V gene are MNHNS and SASEGT. CDR3 DNA sequence: TGTGCCAGCAGTGAAGAGGCAGACTTAACCTACGAGCAGTACTTC. Encoded protein: CASSEEADLTYEQYF.

The chain couples TRBV6-1 to TRBJ2-5; a weak D match, TRBD2 (6 bases). Germline CDR1 and CDR2: MNHNS and SASEGT. CDR3 length equals 16 residues. V was trimmed by 1 base and J by 7 bases, leaving 19 bases between them. In nucleotides, the CDR3 is TGTGCCAGCAGTGAAGTGCCGGAGGGGCCGGGTGGGACCCAGTACTTC. Its translation is CASSEVPEGPGGTQYF.

The chain links TRBV5-5 to TRBJ2-1; TRBD2 matches at 7 bases. Germline V gene sequence: CDR1 SGHKS, CDR2 YYEKEE (reference sequence). Trimming at V came to 4 bases and at J to 10 bases, leaving 14 bases not matched to a gene. The CDR3 length is 15 residues. For the CDR3, the DNA is TGTGCCAGCAGCCTAATAGCGGGTACCGAAAACGAGCAGTTCTTC. Protein product: CASSLIAGTENEQFF.

The V gene is TRBV6-1, the J gene TRBJ2-5; TRBD2 agrees at 9 bases. V shed 6 bases and J 1 base; nucleotides not matched to a gene: 9. The CDR3 runs 16 residues. Per the germline V gene, CDR1 is MNHNS and CDR2 is SASEGT. CDR3 sequence (DNA): TGTGCCAGCAGGGAACGGCTAGCGGGGATCCAAGAGACCCAGTACTTC. This encodes CASRERLAGIQETQYF.

V and J are TRBV10-3 and TRBJ2-5, with 8 bases lining up with TRBD2. The CDR3 spans 15 residues. Germline V gene data show CDR1 as ENHRY and CDR2 as SYGVKD. V was pared by 2 bases and J by 5 bases, with 7 bases of the junction left unmatched. This chain's CDR3 is CAISEGAGGFETQYF. CDR3 nucleotides: TGTGCCATCAGTGAGGGTGCGGGAGGTTTTGAGACCCAGTACTTC.

The chain is built from TRBV6-5 and TRBJ2-3, with 11 bases fitting TRBD2. V trimming: 5 bases; J trimming: 1 base; junction bases outside the gene matches: 2. This CDR3 has 15 residues. Germline CDR1 and CDR2: MNHEY and SVGAGI. The CDR3 spells CASSLAGGGTDTQYF. CDR3 coding DNA: TGTGCCAGCAGTCTAGCGGGAGGAGGCACAGATACGCAGTATTTT.

This rearrangement joins TRBV27 to TRBJ1-5, with 7 positions matching TRBD1. In germline, CDR1 is MNHEY, CDR2 SMNVEV (reference sequence). This CDR3 has 18 amino acids. J was trimmed by 1 base and V by 5 bases; bases with no gene match: 14. The CDR3 bases are TGTGCCAGCAGTCCACTAATGACAGGGTACGCGAGCAATCAGCCCCAGCATTTT. This encodes CASSPLMTGYASNQPQHF.

This clone was found many times. This specimen includes other DNA sequences encoding the same CDR3. CDR3 protein: CASSDRGGPYEQYF. The CDR3, as DNA: TGTGCCAGCAGTGACAGGGGTGGGCCCTACGAGCAGTACTTC. The chain uses TRBV6-5 and TRBJ2-7; TRBD1 matches 8 bases. This CDR3 comprises 14 residues. With V trimmed by 5 bases and J by 2 bases, 5 bases remained unmatched. Germline V gene data show CDR1 as MNHEY and CDR2 as SVGAGI.

This chain connects TRBV6-5 to TRBJ1-2, with D perhaps matching TRBD1 (6 bases). This CDR3 contains 12 residues. Trimming took 8 bases from V and 2 from J, leaving 9 bases between them. The germline gives CDR1 MNHEY, CDR2 SVGAGI. CDR3 sequence reads: CASGQLNYGYTF. CDR3 nucleotide sequence: TGTGCCAGCGGACAGTTGAACTATGGCTACACCTTC.

This clone was picked up a small number of times. V gene TRBV7-2 combines with J gene TRBJ2-3; D gene unclear. Trimming took off 3 bases at V and 2 bases at J, with 6 bases between the two ends. Germline-derived CDR1 and CDR2 are SGHTA and FQGNSA. The CDR3 runs to 13 residues. CDR3 nucleotides: TGTGCCAGCAGCTTCGGGCCCACAGATACGCAGTATTTT. Translating gives CASSFGPTDTQYF. Together with reference TRBV7-2 and TRBJ2-3, the CDR3 gives the full variable domain: GAGVSQSPSNKVTEKGKDVELRCDPISGHTALYWYRQSLGQGLEFLIYFQGNSAPDKSGLPSDRFSAERTGGSVSTLTIQRTQQEDSAVYLCASSFGPTDTQYFGPGTRLTVL.